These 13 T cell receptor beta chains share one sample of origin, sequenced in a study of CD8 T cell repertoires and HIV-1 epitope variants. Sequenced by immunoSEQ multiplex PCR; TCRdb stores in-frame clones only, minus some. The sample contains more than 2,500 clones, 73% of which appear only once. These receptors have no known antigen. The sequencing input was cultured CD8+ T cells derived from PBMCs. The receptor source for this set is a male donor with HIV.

CDR3 region: CAWSSSTGGPIGELFF. The CDR3 DNA reads TGTGCCTGGAGTTCCTCAACGGGGGGGCCGATCGGGGAGCTGTTTTTT. V is TRBV30 and J is TRBJ2-2; 8 nucleotides match TRBD2. V lost 2 bases and J lost 7; bases outside the gene matches: 12. The germline V gene has CDR1 GTSNPN and CDR2 SVGIG (reference sequence). The CDR3 totals 16 residues.

The CDR3 coding sequence is TGTGCCAGCAGTTTATCGGGGGGCACCGGGGAGCTGTTTTTT. It codes for CASSLSGGTGELFF. The chain carries TRBV28 and TRBJ2-2; 7 nucleotides match TRBD2. Germline CDR1 MDHEN, CDR2 SYDVKM. Trimming took 1 base from V and 4 from J; bases not matched to a gene: 0. This CDR3 spans 14 amino acids.

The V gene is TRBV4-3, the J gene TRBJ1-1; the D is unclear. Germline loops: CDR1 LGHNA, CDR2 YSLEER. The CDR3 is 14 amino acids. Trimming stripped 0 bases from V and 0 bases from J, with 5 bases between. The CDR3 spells CASSQEPMNTEAFF. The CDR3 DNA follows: TGCGCCAGCAGCCAAGAACCCATGAACACTGAAGCTTTCTTT.

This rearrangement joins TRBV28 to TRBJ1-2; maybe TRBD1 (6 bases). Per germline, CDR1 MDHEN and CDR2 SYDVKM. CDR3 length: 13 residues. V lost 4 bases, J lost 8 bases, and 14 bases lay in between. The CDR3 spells CASSSGETRGYTF. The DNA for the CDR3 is TGTGCCAGCAGTTCAGGGGAGACTCGCGGCTACACCTTC.

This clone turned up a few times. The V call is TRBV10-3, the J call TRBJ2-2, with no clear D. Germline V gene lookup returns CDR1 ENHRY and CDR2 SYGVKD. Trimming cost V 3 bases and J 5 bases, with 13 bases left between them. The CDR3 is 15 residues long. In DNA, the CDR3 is TGTGCCATCAGTGAAAATCTAGGCGTTACCGGGGAGCTGTTTTTT. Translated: CAISENLGVTGELFF.

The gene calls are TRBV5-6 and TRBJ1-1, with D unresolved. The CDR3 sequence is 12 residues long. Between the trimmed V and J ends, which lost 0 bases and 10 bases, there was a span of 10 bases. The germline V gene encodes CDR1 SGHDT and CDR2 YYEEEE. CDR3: CASSLGGGRAFF. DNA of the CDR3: TGTGCCAGCAGCTTGGGTGGAGGTAGAGCTTTCTTT. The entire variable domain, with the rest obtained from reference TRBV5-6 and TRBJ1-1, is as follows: DAGVTQSPTHLIKTRGQQVTLRCSPKSGHDTVSWYQQALGQGPQFIFQYYEEEERQRGNFPDRFSGHQFPNYSSELNVNALLLGDSALYLCASSLGGGRAFFGQGTRLTVV.

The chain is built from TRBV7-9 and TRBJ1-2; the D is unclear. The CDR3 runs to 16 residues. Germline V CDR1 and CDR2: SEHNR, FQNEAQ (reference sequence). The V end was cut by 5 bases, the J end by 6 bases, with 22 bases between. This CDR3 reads CASSHAGVVGQDGYTF. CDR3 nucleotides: TGTGCCAGCAGCCACGCCGGAGTGGTTGGGCAAGATGGCTACACCTTC. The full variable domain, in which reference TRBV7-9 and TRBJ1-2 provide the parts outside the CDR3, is DTGVSQNPRHKITKRGQNVTFRCDPISEHNRLYWYRQTLGQGPEFLTYFQNEAQLEKSRLLSDRFSAERPKGSFSTLEIQRTEQGDSAMYLCASSHAGVVGQDGYTFGSGTRLTVV.

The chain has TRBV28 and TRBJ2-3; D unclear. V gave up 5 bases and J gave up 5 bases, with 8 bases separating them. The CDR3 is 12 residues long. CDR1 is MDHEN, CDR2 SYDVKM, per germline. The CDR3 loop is CASSQTVDTQYF. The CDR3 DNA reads TGTGCCAGCAGTCAGACTGTAGATACGCAGTATTTT.

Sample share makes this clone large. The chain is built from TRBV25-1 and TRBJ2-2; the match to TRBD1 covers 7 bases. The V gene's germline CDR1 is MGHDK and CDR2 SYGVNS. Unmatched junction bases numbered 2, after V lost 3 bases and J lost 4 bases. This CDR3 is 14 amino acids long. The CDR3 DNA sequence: TGTGCCAGCAGTGACGGGACAGCCACCGGGGAGCTGTTTTTT. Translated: CASSDGTATGELFF.

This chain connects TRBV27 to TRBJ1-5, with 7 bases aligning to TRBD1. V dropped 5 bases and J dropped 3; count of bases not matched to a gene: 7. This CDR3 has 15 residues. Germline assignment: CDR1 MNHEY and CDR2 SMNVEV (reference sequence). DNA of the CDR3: TGTGCCAGCAGTCCCGACAGGGTGTACAATCAGCCCCAGCATTTT. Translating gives CASSPDRVYNQPQHF.

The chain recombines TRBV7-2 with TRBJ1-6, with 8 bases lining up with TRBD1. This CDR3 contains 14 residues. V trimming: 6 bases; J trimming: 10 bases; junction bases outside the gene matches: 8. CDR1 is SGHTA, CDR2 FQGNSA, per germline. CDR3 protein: CASRQMAGGSPLHF. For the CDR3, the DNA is TGTGCCAGCAGGCAAATGGCAGGGGGCTCACCCCTCCACTTT.

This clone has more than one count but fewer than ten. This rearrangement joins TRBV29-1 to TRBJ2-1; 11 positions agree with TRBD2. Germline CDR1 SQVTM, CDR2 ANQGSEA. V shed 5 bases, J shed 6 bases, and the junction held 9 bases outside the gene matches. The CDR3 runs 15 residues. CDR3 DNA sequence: TGCAGCGTTCGTCAACTAGCGGGAGTGGGCAATGAGCAGTTCTTC. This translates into CSVRQLAGVGNEQFF.

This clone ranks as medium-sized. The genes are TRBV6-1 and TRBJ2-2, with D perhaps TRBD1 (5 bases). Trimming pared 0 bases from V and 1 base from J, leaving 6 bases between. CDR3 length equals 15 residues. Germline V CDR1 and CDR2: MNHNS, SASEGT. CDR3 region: CASSEAGENTGELFF. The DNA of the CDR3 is TGTGCCAGCAGTGAAGCAGGGGAGAACACCGGGGAGCTGTTTTTT.